The sequence of this T cell receptor beta chain was determined in a study of CD8+ T cells in alopecia areata. Study summary: Those treated were given oral tofacitinib at 5 to 10 mg twice daily.

Extraction and reverse transcription of RNA yielded cDNA as the sequencing template. Assay: immunoSEQ multiplex PCR; the TCRdb copy retains only in-frame clones and omits some. The sample consists of 150,000 to 200,000 clones, 58% of them appearing once. Germline assignment: CDR1 SEHNR and CDR2 FQNEAQ (reference sequence). V was clipped by 5 bases and J by 1 base, with 12 bases between them. The CDR3 is 16 amino acids. Treatment noted: oral pan-JAK inhibitor, 5-10 mg twice daily. Peripheral blood, together with lesional scalp punch biopsies, was collected from alopecia areata patients. This clone showed up just a few times.

The clonotype comes from a human donor with alopecia areata. The sample consisted of CD4+ T cells sorted from blood, taken at week 24, from a patient treated with tofacitinib. J is TRBJ2-6 and V is TRBV7-9, with D maybe TRBD1 (5 bases). CDR3 sequence (DNA): TGTGCCAGCAGCCTGAGGACATTTTCTGGGGCCAACGTCCTGACTTTC. Its translation: CASSLRTFSGANVLTF.